This T cell receptor (beta chain) appears in the sequencing data of a study of T cell responses to AZD1222 COVID-19 vaccine. Clones were read by immunoSEQ multiplex PCR, and TCRdb kept only the in-frame ones, dropping some. Among some 150,000 clones listed, 94% were seen once. Study-level findings and limits: CD4 TCRs covered the whole spike, strongest at regions 160-218 and 743-854. Seropositive at baseline were only a handful of AZD1222 recipients. Clonal diversity may have been underestimated in mostly white British donors.

With respect to this clone: The antigen is not known.

Germline loops: CDR1 LGHDT, CDR2 YNNKEL (reference sequence). Unmatched junction bases numbered 14, after V lost 0 bases and J lost 4 bases. The CDR3 has 18 residues. This TCR was recovered from an adult in good health. This sequence joins TRBV3-1 (or the pseudogene TRBV3-2) and TRBJ1-1, with TRBD1 identical over 7 bases. The starting material was peripheral blood, obtained on day 0 of AZD1222 vaccination. DNA for the CDR3: TGTGCCAGCAGCCAAGATCTTGGGATCCGGGACAGAAGCACTGAAGCTTTCTTT. It yields the protein CASSQDLGIRDRSTEAFF.